This entry concerns a single T cell receptor (beta chain). This clone was counted a single time. Its antigen is still unknown. Per-nucleotide qualities are absent, and no much larger clonotype sits a single base away. This sample is drawn from a study of T cells in localized non-small cell lung cancer (dated by TCRdb to about 2020). Some background on the complete study: Comparing tumors with uninvolved tumor-adjacent lungs, the study looked at the T cell repertoires of a few hundred patients with early-stage NSCLC. The cohort was made up of approximately 250 treatment-naive NSCLC patients whose localized lung tumors had been resected. Of the NSCLC patients, 129 were male and approximately 100 were female, and the mean age was approximately 66 years. Findings and caveats that apply to the study as a whole: A median of roughly 60 of the top 100 tumor clones turned up in the paired uninvolved adjacent lung, and around 27 of those clones also ranked among the top 100 of that same adjacent lung. Uninvolved tumor-adjacent lung showed the highest T cell clonality, higher than tumor, which suggests more focused antigenic responses in the uninvolved tumor-adjacent lung. Longer overall survival was associated with higher T cell density in blood, whereas shorter survival was associated with higher clonality in adjacent lung. Because multi-region tumor sequencing was not done, intratumor heterogeneity could not be ruled out. Since the design was exploratory, TCR variables were selected using unadjusted p-values with no false-discovery rate correction.

CDR1 and CDR2 (MGHDK, SYGVNS) derive from the germline V gene. The cysteine opens and the phenylalanine closes a CDR3 of 13 amino acids. The entry retains the CDR3 DNA only, 39 bases that are in frame from base 1. The V and J ends are trimmed by 7 bases and 3 bases, leaving 12 bases between them. TCR beta CDR3 regions were sequenced from DNA using the immunoSEQ Assay. The source study handled its data this way. T cell density was computed as TCR beta template counts normalized to usable DNA estimated by amplifying housekeeping genes. Richness was estimated using the preseqR package, with extrapolation to 400,000 templates for PBMC samples and to 120,000 templates for tissue samples. Clonality was taken to be one minus Pielou's evenness. Differential abundance testing on productive amino-acid clonotypes, with a minimum total count of 5 and an alpha of 0.1, was used to identify tissue-enriched TCRs. The Jaccard Index and the Morisita Overlap Index were used to measure repertoire overlap between compartments. GLIPH grouped TCR beta CDR3s together with public tetramer-defined viral CDR3s, and a viral motif had to include at least three viral sequences and also show V-gene enrichment. TCRdb re-hosts the immuneACCESS table, in-frame sequences only. Its copies lack some clones; in the studies checked, an unresolved V gene accounts for under half of them, and the cause for the rest is not known. V, J and clone size are those of that table, while D and trimming were read from the DNA. This sample comprises 45,000 or so clones, around 87% of them detected only once. The top ten clonotypes cover over 2% of the sample.

At diagnosis, peripheral blood, uninvolved tumor-adjacent lung and tumor were collected and were preserved as a mix of fresh-frozen and FFPE material. For TCR repertoire profiling, the blood samples were analyzed as peripheral blood mononuclear cells. The chain joins TRBV25-1 to TRBJ1-1; no D gene can be assigned with confidence. This receptor was identified in a man between 40 and 75 years old with stage II lung adenocarcinoma. This specimen consisted of PBMCs, obtained before any cancer treatment. The DNA sequence is as follows: TGTGCCAGCAAAGAGTACGCAGACACTGAAGCTTTCTTT. It encodes CASKEYADTEAFF.